The next 11 T cell receptor beta chains were all read from a single sample in a study of blood T cell repertoires in COVID-19. Assay: immunoSEQ multiplex PCR; the TCRdb copy retains only in-frame clones and omits some. The sample yields hundreds of thousands of clones, around 83% seen once. Material: peripheral blood. These receptors originate from an elderly man with acute or convalescent COVID-19.

The rearrangement uses TRBV2 and TRBJ1-3; D might be TRBD1 (6 bases). Between the trimmed V and J ends, which lost 2 bases and 1 base, there was a span of 9 bases. The length of the CDR3 is 15 residues. CDR1 is SNHLY and CDR2 is FYNNEI in the germline V gene. The CDR3: CASSEPRGSGNTIYF. DNA of the CDR3: TGTGCCAGCAGTGAACCCAGGGGATCTGGAAACACCATATATTTT.

This clone was detected once. The chain uses TRBV9 and TRBJ1-5; 7 bases map to TRBD1. V lost 3 bases and J lost 4; bases outside the gene matches: 10. The CDR3 length is 16 residues. Germline V gene lookup returns CDR1 SGDLS and CDR2 YYNGEE. CDR3: CASSDPQGQTNQPQHF. CDR3 DNA sequence: TGTGCCAGCAGCGACCCCCAGGGACAGACTAATCAGCCCCAGCATTTT.

V gene TRBV5-1 combines with J gene TRBJ1-1; no clear D. In germline, CDR1 is SGHRS, CDR2 YFSETQ. With 0 bases removed from V and 7 bases from J, the gap between germline ends came to 10 bases. This CDR3 spans 13 amino acids. This CDR3 reads CASSLAFGGEAFF. The CDR3 bases are TGCGCCAGCAGCTTGGCCTTCGGAGGTGAAGCTTTCTTT.

This rearrangement joins TRBV7-3 to TRBJ2-1; D perhaps matches TRBD2 (6 bases). Between the trimmed V and J ends, which lost 0 bases and 4 bases, there was a span of 10 bases. The germline CDR1 and CDR2 sequences are SGHTA and FQGTGA. This CDR3 is 15 amino acids long. Written as DNA, the CDR3 is TGTGCCAGCAGCTTAACGGCTAGCGATTACAATGAGCAGTTCTTC. Protein: CASSLTASDYNEQFF.

J is TRBJ2-7 and V is TRBV10-3, with 11 bases fitting TRBD2. Germline V gene sequence: CDR1 ENHRY, CDR2 SYGVKD. The CDR3 is 17 amino acids. Germline trimming cut 3 bases from V and 4 bases from J; bases unmatched to any gene: 11. CDR3 nucleotides: TGTGCCATCAGTGACCGAGGACTAGCGGGTCCTACTTACGAGCAGTACTTC. Residues: CAISDRGLAGPTYEQYF.

The chain is built from TRBV29-1 and TRBJ1-2; unclear D gene. Trimming pared 1 base from V and 7 bases from J, leaving 10 bases between. Germline-derived CDR1 and CDR2 are SQVTM and ANQGSEA. The CDR3 contains 12 residues. The CDR3 DNA follows: TGCAGCGTTGAAGGGGCTTCGAGTGGCTACACCTTC. Protein sequence: CSVEGASSGYTF.

The V call is TRBV6-1, the J call TRBJ1-3, with D possibly TRBD1 on 6 matching bases. Trimming took off 0 bases at V and 0 bases at J, with 15 bases between the two ends. The CDR3 has 18 amino acids. CDR1 MNHNS and CDR2 SASEGT come from the germline V gene. The CDR3, as DNA: TGTGCCAGCAGTGAAGCGCCCCCTAGACAGGCCTCTGGAAACACCATATATTTT. Protein: CASSEAPPRQASGNTIYF.

The chain links TRBV28 to TRBJ1-3; possible D gene TRBD1, 5 bases. Trimming took 6 bases from V and 2 from J, leaving 17 bases between them. CDR1 is MDHEN, CDR2 SYDVKM, per germline. The CDR3 totals 16 residues. CDR3 sequence: CASSLLTGATGNTIYF. CDR3 nucleotide sequence: TGTGCCAGCAGCCTTCTGACTGGGGCTACTGGAAACACCATATATTTT.

The chain couples TRBV3-1 (or the pseudogene TRBV3-2) to TRBJ2-7, with 10 positions matching TRBD1. After removal of 4 bases from V and 5 bases from J, the junction contained 8 bases not matched to a gene. The CDR3 is 15 residues long. Germline CDR1 is LGHDT and CDR2 is YNNKEL (reference sequence). The CDR3 DNA reads as TGTGCCAGCAGCCTTTGGGACAGGGGAGGACACGAGCAGTACTTC. Translation: CASSLWDRGGHEQYF.

The V and J genes are TRBV2 and TRBJ1-2; 10 bases map to TRBD1. Trimming removed 7 bases from V and 4 bases from J; junction bases left unmatched: 6. The CDR3 has 14 amino acids. Germline CDR1 SNHLY, CDR2 FYNNEI. DNA of the CDR3: TGTGCCAGCACTCGGGACAGGGGAGTCTATGGCTACACCTTC. This gives the protein CASTRDRGVYGYTF.

This chain connects TRBV5-1 to TRBJ2-3, with 10 bases aligning to TRBD1. Per the germline V gene, CDR1 is SGHRS and CDR2 is YFSETQ. The CDR3 runs to 16 residues. V was pared by 3 bases and J by 5 bases, with 9 bases of the junction left unmatched. CDR3 in DNA: TGCGCCAGCAGCTCACGACAGGGGGCGCAGGGAGATACGCAGTATTTT. This encodes CASSSRQGAQGDTQYF.